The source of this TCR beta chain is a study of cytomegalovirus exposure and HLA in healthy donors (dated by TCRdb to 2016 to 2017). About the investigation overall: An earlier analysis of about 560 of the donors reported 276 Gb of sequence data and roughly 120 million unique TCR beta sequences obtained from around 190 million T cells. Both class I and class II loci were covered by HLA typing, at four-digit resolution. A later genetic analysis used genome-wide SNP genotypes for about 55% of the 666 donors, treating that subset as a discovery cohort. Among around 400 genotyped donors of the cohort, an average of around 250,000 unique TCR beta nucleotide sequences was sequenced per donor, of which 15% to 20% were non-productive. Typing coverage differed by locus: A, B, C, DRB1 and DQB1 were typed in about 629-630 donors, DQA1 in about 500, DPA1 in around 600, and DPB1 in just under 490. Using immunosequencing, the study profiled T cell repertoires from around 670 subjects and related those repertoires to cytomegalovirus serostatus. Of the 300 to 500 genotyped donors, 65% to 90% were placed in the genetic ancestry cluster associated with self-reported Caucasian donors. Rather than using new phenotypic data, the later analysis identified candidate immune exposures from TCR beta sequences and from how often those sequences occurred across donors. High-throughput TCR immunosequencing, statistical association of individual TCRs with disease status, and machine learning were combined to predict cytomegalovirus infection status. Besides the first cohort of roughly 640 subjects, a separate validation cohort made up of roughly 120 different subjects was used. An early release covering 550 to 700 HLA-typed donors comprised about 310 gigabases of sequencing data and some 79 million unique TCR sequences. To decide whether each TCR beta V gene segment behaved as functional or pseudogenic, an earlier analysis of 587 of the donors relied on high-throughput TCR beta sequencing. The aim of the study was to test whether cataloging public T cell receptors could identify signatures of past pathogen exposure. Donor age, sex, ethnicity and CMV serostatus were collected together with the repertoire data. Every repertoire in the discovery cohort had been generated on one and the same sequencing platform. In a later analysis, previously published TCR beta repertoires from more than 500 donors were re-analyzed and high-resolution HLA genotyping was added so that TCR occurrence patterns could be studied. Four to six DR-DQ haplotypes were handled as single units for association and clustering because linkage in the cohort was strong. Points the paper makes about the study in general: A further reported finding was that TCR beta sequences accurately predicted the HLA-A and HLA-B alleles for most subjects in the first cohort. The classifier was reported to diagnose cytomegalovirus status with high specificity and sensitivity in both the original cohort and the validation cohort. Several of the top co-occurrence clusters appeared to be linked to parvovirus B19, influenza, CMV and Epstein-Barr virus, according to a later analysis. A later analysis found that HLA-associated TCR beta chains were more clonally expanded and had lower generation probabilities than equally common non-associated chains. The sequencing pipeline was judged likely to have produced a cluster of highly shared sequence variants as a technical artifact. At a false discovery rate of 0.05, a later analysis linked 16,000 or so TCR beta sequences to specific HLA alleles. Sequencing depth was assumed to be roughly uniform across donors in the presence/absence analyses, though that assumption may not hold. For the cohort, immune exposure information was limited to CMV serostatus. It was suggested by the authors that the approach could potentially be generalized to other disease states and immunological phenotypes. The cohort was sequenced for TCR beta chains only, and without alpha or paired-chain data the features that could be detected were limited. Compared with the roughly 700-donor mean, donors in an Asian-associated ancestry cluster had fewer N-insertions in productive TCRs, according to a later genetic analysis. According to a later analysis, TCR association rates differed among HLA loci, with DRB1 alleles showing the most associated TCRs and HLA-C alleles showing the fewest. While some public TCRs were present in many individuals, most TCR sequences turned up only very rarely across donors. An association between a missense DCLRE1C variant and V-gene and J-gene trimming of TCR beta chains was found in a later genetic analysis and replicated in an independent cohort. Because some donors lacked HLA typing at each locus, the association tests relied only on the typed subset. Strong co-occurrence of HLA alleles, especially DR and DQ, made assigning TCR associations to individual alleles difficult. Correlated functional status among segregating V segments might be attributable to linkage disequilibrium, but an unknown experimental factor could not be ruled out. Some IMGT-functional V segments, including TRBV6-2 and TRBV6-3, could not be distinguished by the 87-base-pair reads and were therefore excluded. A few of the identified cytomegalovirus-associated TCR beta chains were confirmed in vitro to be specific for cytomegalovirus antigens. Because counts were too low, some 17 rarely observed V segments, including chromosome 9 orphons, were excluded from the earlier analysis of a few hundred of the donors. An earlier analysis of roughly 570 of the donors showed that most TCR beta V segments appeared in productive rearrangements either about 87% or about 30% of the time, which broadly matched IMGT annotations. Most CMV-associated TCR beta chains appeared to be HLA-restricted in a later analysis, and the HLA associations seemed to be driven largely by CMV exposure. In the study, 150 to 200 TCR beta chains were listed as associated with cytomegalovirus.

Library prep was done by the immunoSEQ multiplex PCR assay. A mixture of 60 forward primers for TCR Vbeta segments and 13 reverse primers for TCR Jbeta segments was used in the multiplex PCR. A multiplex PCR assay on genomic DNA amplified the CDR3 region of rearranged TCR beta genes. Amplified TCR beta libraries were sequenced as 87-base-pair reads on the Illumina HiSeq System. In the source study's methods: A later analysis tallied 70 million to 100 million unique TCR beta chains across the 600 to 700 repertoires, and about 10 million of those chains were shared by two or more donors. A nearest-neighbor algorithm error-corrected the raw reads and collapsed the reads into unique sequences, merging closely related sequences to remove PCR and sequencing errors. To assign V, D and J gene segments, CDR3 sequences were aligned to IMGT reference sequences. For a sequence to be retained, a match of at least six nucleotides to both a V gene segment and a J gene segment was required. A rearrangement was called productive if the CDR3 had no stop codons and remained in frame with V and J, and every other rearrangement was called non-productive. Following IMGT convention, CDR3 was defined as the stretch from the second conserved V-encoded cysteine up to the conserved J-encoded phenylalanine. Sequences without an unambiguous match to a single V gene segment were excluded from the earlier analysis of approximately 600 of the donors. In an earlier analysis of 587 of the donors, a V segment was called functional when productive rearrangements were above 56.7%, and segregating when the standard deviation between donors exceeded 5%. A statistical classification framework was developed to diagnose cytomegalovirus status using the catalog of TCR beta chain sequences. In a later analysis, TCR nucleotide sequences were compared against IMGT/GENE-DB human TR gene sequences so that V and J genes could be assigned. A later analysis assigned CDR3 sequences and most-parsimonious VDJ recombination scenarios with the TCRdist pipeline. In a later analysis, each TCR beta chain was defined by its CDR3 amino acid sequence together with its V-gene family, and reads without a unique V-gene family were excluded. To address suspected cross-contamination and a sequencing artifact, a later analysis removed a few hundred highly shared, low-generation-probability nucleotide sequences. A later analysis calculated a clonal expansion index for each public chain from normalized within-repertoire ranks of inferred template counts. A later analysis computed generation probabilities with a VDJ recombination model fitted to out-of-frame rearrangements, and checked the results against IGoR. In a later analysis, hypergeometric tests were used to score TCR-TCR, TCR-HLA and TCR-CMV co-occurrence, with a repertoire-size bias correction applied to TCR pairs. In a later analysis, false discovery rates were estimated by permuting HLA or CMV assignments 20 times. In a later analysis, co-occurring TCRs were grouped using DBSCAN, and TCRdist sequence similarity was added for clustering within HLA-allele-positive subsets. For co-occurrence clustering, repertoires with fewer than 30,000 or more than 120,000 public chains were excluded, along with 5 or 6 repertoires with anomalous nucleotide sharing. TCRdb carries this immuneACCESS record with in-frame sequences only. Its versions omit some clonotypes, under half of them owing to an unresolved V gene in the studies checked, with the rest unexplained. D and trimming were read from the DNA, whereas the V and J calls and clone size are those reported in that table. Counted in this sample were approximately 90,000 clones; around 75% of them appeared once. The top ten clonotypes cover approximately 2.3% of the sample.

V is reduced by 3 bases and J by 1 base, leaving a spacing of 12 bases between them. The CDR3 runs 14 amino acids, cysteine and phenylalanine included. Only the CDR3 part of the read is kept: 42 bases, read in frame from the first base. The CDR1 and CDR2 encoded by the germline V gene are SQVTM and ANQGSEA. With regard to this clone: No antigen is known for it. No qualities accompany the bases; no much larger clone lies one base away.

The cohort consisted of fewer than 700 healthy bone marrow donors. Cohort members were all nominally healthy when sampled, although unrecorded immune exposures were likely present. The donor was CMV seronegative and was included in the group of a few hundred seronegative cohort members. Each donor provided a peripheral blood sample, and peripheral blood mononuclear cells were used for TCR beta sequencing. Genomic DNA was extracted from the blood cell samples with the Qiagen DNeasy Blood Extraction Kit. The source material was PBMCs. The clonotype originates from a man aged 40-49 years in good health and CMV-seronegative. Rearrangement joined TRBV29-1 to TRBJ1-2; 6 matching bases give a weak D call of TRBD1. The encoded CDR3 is CSVDLAGVNYGYTF. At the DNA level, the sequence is TGCAGCGTTGATCTAGCAGGGGTTAACTATGGCTACACCTTC.